This T cell receptor (beta chain) was observed in a study of control samples from healthy donors and cancer patients. This clone was observed a handful of times. Measured with immunoSEQ multiplex PCR; TCRdb has only the in-frame clones, and not every one. The sample includes approximately 24,000 clones, around 86% of them seen just once. This TCR came from a man between 60 and 75 years old with colorectal cancer. Material: PBMCs.

In DNA form, the CDR3 reads TGTGCCACCGGGACAGCTTACAATAGCAATCAGCCCCAGCATTTT. It encodes CATGTAYNSNQPQHF. The V and J genes are TRBV19 and TRBJ1-5; 7 positions agree with TRBD1. Looked up from germline, CDR1 is LNHDA and CDR2 is SQIVND (reference sequence). J gave up 0 bases and V 10 bases, and 9 bases lay outside the gene matches. This CDR3 has 15 residues. Together with reference TRBV19 and TRBJ1-5, the CDR3 gives the full variable domain: DGGITQSPKYLFRKEGQNVTLSCEQNLNHDAMYWYRQDPGQGLRLIYYSQIVNDFQKGDIAEGYSVSREKKESFPLTVTSAQKNPTAFYLCATGTAYNSNQPQHFGDGTRLSIL.